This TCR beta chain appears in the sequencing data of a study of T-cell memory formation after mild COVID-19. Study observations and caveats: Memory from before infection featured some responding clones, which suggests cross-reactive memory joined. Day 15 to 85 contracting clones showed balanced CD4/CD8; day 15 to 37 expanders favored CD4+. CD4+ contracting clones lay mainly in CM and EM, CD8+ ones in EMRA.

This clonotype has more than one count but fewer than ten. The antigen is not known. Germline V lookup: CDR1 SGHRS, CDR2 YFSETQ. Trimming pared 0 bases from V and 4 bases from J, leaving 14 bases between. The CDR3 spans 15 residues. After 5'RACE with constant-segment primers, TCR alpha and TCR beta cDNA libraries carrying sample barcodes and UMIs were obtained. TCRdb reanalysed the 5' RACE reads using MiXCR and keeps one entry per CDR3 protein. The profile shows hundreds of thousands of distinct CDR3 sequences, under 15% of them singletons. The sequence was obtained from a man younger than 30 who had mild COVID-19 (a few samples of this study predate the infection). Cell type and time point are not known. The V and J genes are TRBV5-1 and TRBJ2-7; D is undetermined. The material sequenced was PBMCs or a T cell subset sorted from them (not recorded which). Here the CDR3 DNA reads TGCGCCAGCAGCTTGGGTGGAGTGCTAGGGTACGAGCAGTACTTC. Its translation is CASSLGGVLGYEQYF.